What follows are 22 T cell receptor beta chains derived from one specimen sequenced in a study of tumor-infiltrating lymphocytes in primary liver carcinoma (dated by TCRdb to between 2016 and 2019). Without any cell sorting, total RNA and DNA were co-extracted from approximately 20-30 mg of bulk tissue using the AllPrep DNA/RNA mini kit. The instrument was an Illumina HiSeq 2500. TCRbeta-specific cDNA was reverse-transcribed from 500 ng total RNA using a constant-region primer and ProtoScript II reverse transcriptase. The TCRbeta libraries were prepared through three rounds of nested multiplex PCR following a slightly modified ARM-PCR procedure. Each of the first two PCR rounds ran for roughly 9 cycles using multiplex TRBV1-TRBV30 forward primers together with a Cbeta reverse primer. The public reads were reprocessed in TCRdb via fastp at Q25 and MiXCR, keeping in-frame beta chains. Each CDR3 protein gets just one entry, which takes the most common genes and DNA from the rows behind it. Recorded for this sample are tens of thousands of distinct CDR3 sequences; roughly 80% of them occurred a single time. Jointly, the top ten make up 16% of the sample.

The sample taken for sequencing was liver tumor tissue from sampling region 4. This specimen's cell subset or site label, per the study, means: tumor region T4, right-lateral pole. These receptors originate from a man aged 35-49 years with primary liver carcinoma and hepatitis B virus infection.

Judged by abundance, this clonotype is medium-sized. The genes are TRBV6-6 and TRBJ2-1, with D possibly being TRBD2 (6 bases). The CDR3 runs to 14 residues. CDR1 is MNHNY, CDR2 SVGAGI, per germline (reference sequence). V dropped 2 bases and J dropped 10 bases, with 15 bases sitting between them. CDR3: CASSYSQGGGEQFF. CDR3 in DNA: TGTGCCAGCAGTTACAGCCAGGGAGGTGGCGAGCAGTTCTTC.

Of note for this clonotype: An end of the junction differs from the germline gene, which may be a read error. The CDR3 DNA is TGTGCCAGCAGCGGGGCCCCACAGAGACTAGCGGACAGAGATACGCTGTATTTT. Amino acids: CASSGAPQRLADRDTLYF. The V call is TRBV11-2, the J call TRBJ2-3, with 9 bases that match TRBD2. There are 18 residues in the CDR3. CDR1 and CDR2 (germline): SGHAT, FQNNGV.

About this clonotype: A read error may produce the germline difference seen at one junction end. The rearrangement uses TRBV5-5 and TRBJ2-2, with D perhaps matching TRBD1 or TRBD2 (6 bases each). Germline values: CDR1 SGHKS, CDR2 YYEKEE (reference sequence). The CDR3 has 14 residues. CDR3 sequence: CTSSLGGGGGELFF. Written as DNA, the CDR3 is TGCACCAGCAGCTTGGGCGGAGGGGGCGGGGAGCTGTTTTTT.

This clonotype was picked up many times. No conserved phenylalanine or tryptophan ends this CDR3, so it is likely a read error. The chain links TRBV5-1 to TRBJ2-2; 8 positions agree with TRBD1. Looked up from germline, CDR1 is SGHRS and CDR2 is YFSETQ. J gave up 5 bases and V 4 bases, and 7 bases lay outside the gene matches. This CDR3 has 15 residues. In DNA form, the CDR3 reads TGCGCCAGCAGCATACAGGGGGTCGGGACCGGGGAGCTGTTTCTT. Protein product: CASSIQGVGTGELFL.

A remark on this clonotype: One end of the junction is discordant with germline, which a read error may explain. V usage is TRBV12-5 and J usage is TRBJ2-7; D might be TRBD1 or TRBD2, each matching 5 bases. The germline gives CDR1 LGHNT, CDR2 FRNRAP. The CDR3 consists of 13 residues. CDR3 amino acids: CANEGTSSYGQYF. The CDR3 nucleotides are TGTGCCAATGAGGGGACCAGTTCCTACGGGCAGTATTTC. The full variable domain, its missing parts supplied by reference TRBV12-5 and TRBJ2-7, is DARVTQTPRHKVTEMGQEVTMRCQPILGHNTVFWYRQTMMQGLELLAYFRNRAPLDDSGMPKDRFSAEMPDATLATLKIQPSEPRDSAVYFCANEGTSSYGQYFGPGTRLTVT.

To note about this clonotype: This likely comes from a read error, as the CDR3 has no conserved phenylalanine or tryptophan at its end. This chain links TRBV7-8 with TRBJ1-4; TRBD1 agrees at 7 bases. V lost 4 bases, J lost 7 bases, and 9 bases stayed unmatched. The CDR3 length is 15 residues. Germline V gene sequence: CDR1 SGHVS, CDR2 FQNEAQ. The CDR3 nucleotides read TGTGCCAGCAGCTACGGACAGGAGGTGGCTGAAAAACTGTTTTTA. Translation: CASSYGQEVAEKLFL.

The chain uses TRBV6-2 or TRBV6-3 and TRBJ2-1; a weak D match, TRBD2 (5 bases). CDR1 MNHEY and CDR2 SVGEGT come from the germline V gene. This CDR3 comprises 15 residues. The DNA of the CDR3 is TGTGACAACGGTCGGGTGGAGGCGGAAACCAGTGAGCAGTTCTTC. This gives the protein CDNGRVEAETSEQFF.

In regard to this clonotype: Given a much more abundant clone one base away, this may be a read error. The chain has TRBV7-9 and TRBJ1-2, with D unresolved. The germline V and J ends were trimmed by 4 bases and 14 bases, with 14 bases remaining between them. CDR1 is SEHNR and CDR2 is FQNEAQ in the germline V gene (reference sequence). CDR3 length equals 11 residues. Here the CDR3 reads CASSSGCVGTF. CDR3 DNA: TGTGCCAGCAGCTCGGGCTGTGTGGGAACCTTC.

In this sample, this clonotype turned up many times. The chain has TRBV20-1 and TRBJ1-5; the D is unclear. The CDR3 length is 13 residues. V was clipped by 1 base and J by 4 bases, with 8 bases between them. Germline V gene lookup returns CDR1 DFQATT and CDR2 SNEGSKA (reference sequence). The CDR3 protein is CSARGSGNQPQHF. The DNA for the CDR3 is TGCAGTGCTAGAGGTTCGGGTAATCAGCCCCAGCATTTT.

The rearrangement uses TRBV6-5 and TRBJ1-1; no clear D. CDR3 length equals 13 residues. Germline-derived CDR1 and CDR2 are MNHEY and SVGAGI. V lost 0 bases, J lost 8 bases, and 10 bases lay in between. This chain's CDR3 is CASSYSPGKEAFF. The CDR3 DNA sequence: TGTGCCAGCAGTTACTCTCCAGGCAAGGAAGCTTTCTTT.

The chain employs TRBV7-9 and TRBJ1-1; D call uncertain. Germline values: CDR1 SEHNR, CDR2 FQNEAQ (reference sequence). CDR3 length: 13 amino acids. Trimming took off 7 bases at V and 0 bases at J, with 9 bases between the two ends. The CDR3 DNA reads as TGTGCCAGCAACTTTCAGGTGAACACTGAAGCTTTCTTT. Translation: CASNFQVNTEAFF.

Note on this clonotype: Compared with germline, one end of the junction differs, possibly owing to a read error. The chain employs TRBV6-1 and TRBJ2-6; a possible D gene is TRBD1 (5 bases). The CDR3 covers 15 residues. Germline values: CDR1 MNHNS, CDR2 SASEGT. The CDR3 sequence is CASIEGVDGANVLTF. The CDR3 region has the DNA TGTGCTAGCATTGAAGGGGTGGATGGGGCCAATGTCCTGACTTTC.

Concerning this clonotype itself: An end of the junction differs from the germline gene, which may be a read error. The CDR3 sequence is CASSIEGRETQYF. CDR3 DNA sequence: TGTGCTAGCAGTATAGAGGGCCGCGAGACCCAGTACTTC. The V and J genes are TRBV12-3 or TRBV12-4 and TRBJ2-5, with D tentatively TRBD2 (5 bases). CDR3 length: 13 amino acids.

This clonotype was picked up one time. The germline gene is not matched at one end of the junction; a read error may be the cause. The chain joins TRBV29-1 to TRBJ2-3; 7 nucleotides agree with TRBD2. Germline V gives CDR1 SQVTM, CDR2 ANQGSEA. The CDR3 length is 15 residues. The CDR3 nucleotides read TGCTGCACCCGGCTGCGGGAGAGGGGCACAGGTACGCAGTATTTT. Protein product: CCTRLRERGTGTQYF.

A note on this clonotype: The final CDR3 position lacks the conserved phenylalanine or tryptophan, pointing to a likely read error. The chain uses TRBV29-1 and TRBJ2-3, with unresolved D. Germline lookup yields CDR1 SQVTM and CDR2 ANQGSEA. The CDR3 sequence is 12 residues long. The CDR3 region has the DNA TGCAACTCCGGCCCTAGCACAGATACGCAGTATTAT. It codes for CNSGPSTDTQYY.

For this clonotype: Mismatch with germline at one junction end may stem from a read error. This chain connects TRBV28 to TRBJ2-4; 7 bases line up with TRBD1. The CDR3 runs to 14 residues. CDR1 is MDHEN, CDR2 SYDVKM, per germline. CDR3 in DNA: TGTGCTAGCAGTGGGACAGTGGCCAAAAACATTCAGTACTTC. Translation: CASSGTVAKNIQYF.

Worth noting for this clonotype: A read error may produce the germline difference seen at one junction end. The chain is built from TRBV11-2 and TRBJ2-7; 8 nucleotides align to TRBD1. Germline V gene data show CDR1 as SGHAT and CDR2 as FQNNGV. CDR3 size: 15 residues. The CDR3 is CASSLRSTGENEQYF. The CDR3 DNA follows: TGTGCCAGCAGTTTACGATCGACAGGGGAAAACGAGCAATACTTC.

In this sample, this clonotype turned up many times. A much larger clone lies one base from this, so it may be a read error. The gene calls are TRBV5-1 and TRBJ2-1; weak D call: TRBD2 (5 bases). The CDR3 has 17 residues. Between the trimmed V and J ends, which lost 1 base and 0 bases, there was a span of 14 bases. Germline V gives CDR1 SGHRS, CDR2 YFSETQ. CDR3 sequence (DNA): TGCGCCAGCAGCTTGAATACAGCGGTGAGCTCCTACAATGAGCAGTTCTTC. This translates into CASSLNTAVSSYNEQFF.

This clonotype occurred once. This chain links TRBV30 with TRBJ2-1; possibly TRBD1 for D (5 bases). Germline lookup yields CDR1 GTSNPN and CDR2 SVGIG (reference sequence). CDR3 length: 15 residues. The CDR3 spells CTWSVRGNSYNEQFF. The DNA of the CDR3 is TGTACATGGAGTGTAAGGGGCAACTCCTACAATGAGCAGTTCTTC.

The rearrangement uses TRBV20-1 and TRBJ2-1; 14 nucleotides match TRBD2. Trimming removed 3 bases from V and 9 bases from J; junction bases left unmatched: 7. The germline V gene encodes CDR1 DFQATT and CDR2 SNEGSKA (reference sequence). This CDR3 is built from 15 residues. The CDR3 region is CSASTGLAGVGEQFF. The CDR3 coding sequence is TGCAGTGCTAGCACGGGACTAGCGGGAGTTGGTGAGCAGTTCTTC.

Worth noting for this clonotype: The junction does not match germline at one end; this may be a read error. The chain is built from TRBV11-2 and TRBJ2-7; D might be TRBD1 or TRBD2, each matching 5 bases. CDR3 length equals 14 residues. Germline CDR1 SGHAT, CDR2 FQNNGV. The CDR3: CAGSYGTTAYEQYF. CDR3 DNA sequence: TGTGCCGGCAGCTACGGGACGACGGCATACGAGCAGTACTTC.

The V gene is TRBV11-2, the J gene TRBJ2-3; D unclear. With 5 bases removed from V and 4 bases from J, the gap between germline ends came to 13 bases. The germline gives CDR1 SGHAT, CDR2 FQNNGV. The CDR3 runs to 14 residues. The CDR3 nucleotides are TGTGCCAGCAGCCCTCCGTGCTGGGCAGATACGCAGTATTTT. Amino acid sequence: CASSPPCWADTQYF. The whole variable domain, filled in from reference TRBV11-2 and TRBJ2-3, reads EAGVAQSPRYKIIEKRQSVAFWCNPISGHATLYWYQQILGQGPKLLIQFQNNGVVDDSQLPKDRFSAERLKGVDSTLKIQPAKLEDSAVYLCASSPPCWADTQYFGPGTRLTVL.